Each of the 14 T cell receptor beta chains below was sequenced from the same sample in a study of OX40 agonist ivuxolimab in advanced cancers. Only in-frame clones appear in the TCRdb table, and some are missing; sequencing was by immunoSEQ multiplex PCR. Of roughly 98,000 clones listed, 70% to 85% are singletons. This specimen was CD4+ or CD8+ T cells sorted from blood, taken in a trial of the OX40 agonist ivuxolimab. The receptors stem from an adult with an advanced solid tumor such as melanoma, head and neck, liver or kidney cancer.

The gene calls are TRBV6-1 and TRBJ1-2, with TRBD1 as a possible D gene (5 bases). The ends were cut back, 3 bases at V and 2 bases at J, with 13 bases in the middle. The germline CDR1 and CDR2 sequences are MNHNS and SASEGT. The CDR3 sequence is 15 residues long. The CDR3 spells CASSEPTGPNYGYTF. The CDR3 DNA follows: TGTGCCAGCAGTGAGCCAACAGGACCCAACTATGGCTACACCTTC.

On this clone: The same CDR3 is also encoded by other DNA sequences in this sample. This chain links TRBV5-1 with TRBJ2-7, with TRBD1 matching over 8 bases. The V segment lost 0 bases and the J segment 7 bases; nucleotides outside the gene matches: 0. Looked up from germline, CDR1 is SGHRS and CDR2 is YFSETQ. CDR3 size: 12 residues. DNA for the CDR3: TGCGCCAGCAGCTTGGACAGGGGGGAGCAGTACTTC. It codes for CASSLDRGEQYF.

This clone has a single count. The CDR3 region is CASSSGTGGGNYGYTF. In nucleotides, the CDR3 is TGTGCCAGCAGTTCCGGGACAGGGGGCGGAAACTATGGCTACACCTTC. The chain couples TRBV5-4 to TRBJ1-2; 12 positions agree with TRBD1. Unmatched junction bases numbered 7, after V lost 5 bases and J lost 2 bases. Germline values: CDR1 SGHNT, CDR2 YYREEE (reference sequence). There are 16 residues in the CDR3. The variable domain in full, completed from reference TRBV5-4 and TRBJ1-2, reads ETGVTQSPTHLIKTRGQQVTLRCSSQSGHNTVSWYQQALGQGPQFIFQYYREEENGRGNFPPRFSGLQFPNYSSELNVNALELDDSALYLCASSSGTGGGNYGYTFGSGTRLTVV.

The chain carries TRBV6-1 and TRBJ1-4; TRBD1 agrees at 10 bases. Losses at the gene ends were 5 bases for V and 6 bases for J; bases not matched to a gene: 6. Germline CDR1 and CDR2: MNHNS and SASEGT. The CDR3 totals 15 residues. The CDR3 DNA sequence: TGTGCCAGCAGTCCCCGGGACAGGGGATATGAAAAACTGTTTTTT. It translates to CASSPRDRGYEKLFF.

This clone was seen just once. The rearrangement joins TRBV7-2 to TRBJ1-1; a possible D gene is TRBD1 (6 bases). The CDR3 runs to 14 residues. V was pared by 4 bases and J by 5 bases, with 14 bases between. Germline V gene sequence: CDR1 SGHTA, CDR2 FQGNSA. CDR3 coding DNA: TGTGCCAGCAGCTCCGACAGGAGGAGGACTGAAGCTTTCTTT. Protein sequence: CASSSDRRRTEAFF.

V is TRBV6-1 and J is TRBJ2-1; TRBD2 agrees at 13 bases. The CDR3 has 15 amino acids. Trimming cost V 7 bases and J 6 bases; bases outside gene matches: 6. Per germline, CDR1 MNHNS and CDR2 SASEGT. CDR3 residues: CASKLAGGLSNEQFF. In nucleotides, the CDR3 is TGTGCCAGCAAACTAGCGGGAGGGCTAAGCAATGAGCAGTTCTTC.

The V gene is TRBV7-3, the J gene TRBJ2-3, with 11 nucleotides matching TRBD2. The CDR3 has 15 amino acids. J gave up 6 bases and V 2 bases, and 4 bases lay outside the gene matches. Per the germline V gene, CDR1 is SGHTA and CDR2 is FQGTGA. The CDR3 nucleotides read TGTGCCAGCAGCTTAGCTAGCGGGGGGTCCGATACGCAGTATTTT. Protein sequence: CASSLASGGSDTQYF.

This chain uses TRBV29-1 with TRBJ2-7; 7 nucleotides agree with TRBD1. Germline V gene lookup returns CDR1 SQVTM and CDR2 ANQGSEA. This CDR3 is built from 12 residues. The V segment lost 6 bases and the J segment 5 bases; nucleotides outside the gene matches: 7. In nucleotides, the CDR3 is TGCAGCGTGGCCACAGGGGCCCACGAGCAGTACTTC. Its translation: CSVATGAHEQYF.

In DNA form, the CDR3 reads TGTGCCAGCAGCCAAGATCGCAGCTACGAGCAGTACTTC. The encoded protein is CASSQDRSYEQYF. This chain links TRBV11-3 with TRBJ2-7; D remains ambiguous. The CDR3 consists of 13 residues. Germline lookup yields CDR1 SGHNT and CDR2 YENEEA. Trimming stripped 5 bases from V and 3 bases from J, with 11 bases between.

The rearrangement uses TRBV19 and TRBJ2-3, with 12 nucleotides matching TRBD2. The germline V gene encodes CDR1 LNHDA and CDR2 SQIVND (reference sequence). The V and J ends lost 4 bases and 0 bases, in that order; junction bases with no gene match: 5. The CDR3 spans 17 residues. CDR3 region: CASSRKGLAGSTDTQYF. For the CDR3, the DNA is TGTGCCAGTAGTAGAAAAGGACTAGCGGGGAGCACAGATACGCAGTATTTT.

The J gene is TRBJ2-2, the V gene TRBV7-9, with D perhaps TRBD1 or TRBD2 (5 bases each). In germline, CDR1 is SEHNR, CDR2 FQNEAQ (reference sequence). V shed 4 bases and J shed 3 bases, with 18 bases lying between them. The CDR3 spans 17 residues. The CDR3 DNA sequence: TGTGCCAGCAGCTCTTATGGGGGACGGAGTGACACCGGGGAGCTGTTTTTT. Its protein product is CASSSYGGRSDTGELFF.

The chain has TRBV5-1 and TRBJ1-2; 8 bases line up with TRBD1. From germline, CDR1 is SGHRS and CDR2 YFSETQ. The CDR3 runs to 15 residues. Trimming at V came to 0 bases and at J to 5 bases, leaving 6 bases not matched to a gene. For the CDR3, the DNA is TGCGCCAGCAGCTTGGACCAGGACAGGGTTTATGGCTACACCTTC. Its translation: CASSLDQDRVYGYTF.

The chain joins TRBV10-3 to TRBJ1-2; weak D call: TRBD1 (6 bases). The germline V and J ends were trimmed by 5 bases and 0 bases, with 16 bases remaining between them. Germline CDR1 is ENHRY and CDR2 is SYGVKD. The CDR3 contains 16 residues. The CDR3 region is CAISSGAGPTNYGYTF. In DNA form, the CDR3 reads TGTGCCATCAGTTCAGGGGCCGGACCTACTAACTATGGCTACACCTTC.

The chain has TRBV7-2 and TRBJ1-4; no clear D. V lost 4 bases and J 7 bases, leaving 13 bases between the germline ends. CDR3 length: 14 amino acids. CDR1 and CDR2 from the germline V gene are SGHTA and FQGNSA. CDR3 sequence (DNA): TGTGCCAGCAGCTGGAGCGCGGGAGCTGAAAAACTGTTTTTT. This encodes CASSWSAGAEKLFF. The whole variable domain, filled in from reference TRBV7-2 and TRBJ1-4, reads GAGVSQSPSNKVTEKGKDVELRCDPISGHTALYWYRQSLGQGLEFLIYFQGNSAPDKSGLPSDRFSAERTGGSVSTLTIQRTQQEDSAVYLCASSWSAGAEKLFFGSGTQLSVL.